This T cell receptor (beta chain) originates from a study of regulatory T cells in long-lasting Graves disease. Study-wide points: TCR diversity was lower in persistent Graves' patients than in newly diagnosed ones. Patients with persistent disease showed a bias toward TRBV28, TRBJ1-2 and TRBJ2-5.

Ten or more counts support this clonotype. The target antigen is unknown. Documented time point: newly diagnosed GD, antithyroid drugs for less than 3 months. Generation of the TCR library employed RNA extracted from PBMCs. In building TCR beta libraries, iRepertoire HTBI primers were used together with Arm-PCR of CDR3 regions. One entry per CDR3 protein results from TCRdb running MiXCR on the multiplex PCR reads. The sample comprises 400,000 to 500,000 distinct CDR3 sequences, about 15% of which are singletons, and over 15% rests with the top ten. Germline CDR1 reads SEHNR; CDR2 reads FQNEAQ (reference sequence). The CDR3 runs 15 residues. Trimming cost V 6 bases and J 1 base, with 15 bases left between them. This same sample was also taken into another study, of T cells in Graves' hyperthyroidism and ophthalmopathy. As that study records: On the basis of clinical symptoms, serum thyroxine and TRAb, thyroid ultrasound and orbital computed tomography, diagnoses were made. In blood, most of the thyroid clonotypes expanded above 0.001 were also present.

This clonotype was sampled from a woman in her thirties with Graves disease. V usage is TRBV7-9 and J usage is TRBJ1-1, with D possibly being TRBD1 (5 bases). The starting material was peripheral blood mononuclear cells (PBMCs), obtained at new diagnosis, from a patient treated with antithyroid drugs. The CDR3 region is CASSSMDTENTEAFF. DNA for the CDR3: TGTGCCAGCAGTTCAATGGACACCGAGAACACTGAAGCTTTCTTT.